These 15 T cell receptor beta chains were all obtained from the same sample, sequenced in a study of blood T cell repertoires in COVID-19. The table came from immunoSEQ multiplex PCR; TCRdb's copy has only in-frame clones and leaves some out. The table records roughly 190,000 clones, around 82% of them present only once. Sequencing input: PBMCs or T cells enriched from blood (not recorded which). The receptor set was obtained from a woman aged 60-75 years with acute COVID-19.

CDR3 in DNA: TGTGCCAGCTCACCACGCGGGACAGGGAGCTATGGCTACACCTTC. Protein sequence: CASSPRGTGSYGYTF. The J gene is TRBJ1-2, the V gene TRBV18, with TRBD1 matching 9 bases. The V and J ends lost 1 base and 4 bases, in that order; junction bases with no gene match: 4. Germline-derived CDR1 and CDR2 are KGHSH and LQKENI. The CDR3 has 15 amino acids.

In regard to this clone: At one boundary the junction diverges from the germline segment, which might be a read error. V usage is TRBV5-6 and J usage is TRBJ1-3, with D maybe TRBD1 (5 bases). The CDR3 totals 12 residues. In germline, CDR1 is SGHDT, CDR2 YYEEEE. The CDR3 region has the DNA TGTGCCAGCAGCCGGGGGGTCCTATCAGGAGTCTTT. Translation: CASSRGVLSGVF. Filled out from reference TRBV5-6 and TRBJ1-3, the complete variable domain reads DAGVTQSPTHLIKTRGQQVTLRCSPKSGHDTVSWYQQALGQGPQFIFQYYEEEERQRGNFPDRFSGHQFPNYSSELNVNALLLGDSALYLCASSRGVLSGVFGEGSWLTVV.

This sequence joins TRBV30 and TRBJ1-4; possible D gene TRBD1, 6 bases. V lost 4 bases to trimming and J lost 2 bases, with 8 bases between them. The CDR3 runs 13 residues. Per germline, CDR1 GTSNPN and CDR2 SVGIG (reference sequence). DNA for the CDR3: TGTGCCTGGAACAGGGCCACTAATGAAAAACTGTTTTTT. Translated: CAWNRATNEKLFF.

This chain joins TRBV3-1 (or the pseudogene TRBV3-2) and TRBJ1-4, with TRBD1 as a possible D gene (5 bases). The V end was cut by 0 bases, the J end by 5 bases, with 13 bases between. CDR3 size: 16 residues. Germline values: CDR1 LGHDT, CDR2 YNNKEL (reference sequence). CDR3 coding DNA: TGTGCCAGCAGCCAAGACGGGGGACGGGCGAATGAAAAACTGTTTTTT. As protein: CASSQDGGRANEKLFF.

This chain links TRBV5-6 with TRBJ1-4, with a tentative D call TRBD1 (5 bases). The germline V and J ends were trimmed by 4 bases and 7 bases, with 20 bases remaining between them. CDR1 is SGHDT and CDR2 is YYEEEE in the germline V gene. This CDR3 contains 16 residues. The CDR3 DNA reads TGTGCCAGCAGCCCCGGTCGGCAGGGTGGCGGTGAAAAACTGTTTTTT. Protein: CASSPGRQGGGEKLFF.

The chain combines TRBV4-3 with TRBJ1-1, with D maybe TRBD1 (5 bases). Germline V gene sequence: CDR1 LGHNA, CDR2 YSLEER. V lost 0 bases to trimming and J lost 4 bases, with 12 bases between them. The CDR3 extends over 15 amino acids. The CDR3 loop is CASSQDAGRSTEAFF. As DNA, the CDR3 is TGCGCCAGCAGCCAAGATGCGGGGCGGAGCACTGAAGCTTTCTTT.

The chain recombines TRBV19 with TRBJ1-6, with a tentative D call TRBD1 (5 bases). This CDR3 is built from 13 residues. V dropped 7 bases and J dropped 7 bases, with 11 bases sitting between them. Per germline, CDR1 LNHDA and CDR2 SQIVND (reference sequence). CDR3: CASTDSLNSPLHF. The CDR3 nucleotides are TGTGCCAGTACCGACAGCTTGAATTCACCCCTCCACTTT.

This clone was detected a few times. The V call is TRBV3-1 (or the pseudogene TRBV3-2), the J call TRBJ1-4; 9 nucleotides match TRBD1. V gave up 3 bases and J gave up 2 bases; unmatched junction bases: 1. CDR1 LGHDT and CDR2 YNNKEL come from the germline V gene (reference sequence). The CDR3 spans 15 residues. Here the CDR3 DNA reads TGTGCCAGCAGCCAGACAGGGGGTACTAATGAAAAACTGTTTTTT. Protein: CASSQTGGTNEKLFF.

The DNA of the CDR3 is TGTGCCAGCAGTTACGAGCATCGCGGTGGCTACACCTTC. Its translation is CASSYEHRGGYTF. This rearrangement joins TRBV6-2 or TRBV6-3 to TRBJ1-2; no definite D call. CDR3 length: 13 residues. The V gene's germline CDR1 is MNHEY and CDR2 SVGEGT. Trimming took 2 bases from V and 7 from J, leaving 11 bases between them.

Comment on this clone: Mismatch with germline at one junction end may stem from a read error. J is TRBJ2-5 and V is TRBV27; D is possibly TRBD1 (6 bases). This CDR3 has 13 amino acids. CDR1 and CDR2 from the germline V gene are MNHEY and SMNVEV (reference sequence). CDR3 DNA sequence: TGTGCCAGCAGCCCACCGGGACAAGGGACCCAGTACTTC. This encodes CASSPPGQGTQYF.

The chain recombines TRBV7-2 with TRBJ2-2, with 8 positions matching TRBD1. J lost 6 bases, V lost 7 bases, and 10 bases had no gene match. The CDR3 length is 15 residues. Germline CDR1 SGHTA, CDR2 FQGNSA. The CDR3 loop is CASTVTGGIAGELFF. CDR3 nucleotides: TGTGCCAGCACCGTTACAGGGGGAATAGCCGGGGAGCTGTTTTTT.

This clone was observed a single time. The V call is TRBV29-1, the J call TRBJ1-1; no reliable D call. The CDR3 is 11 residues long. The germline CDR1 and CDR2 sequences are SQVTM and ANQGSEA. The V end was cut by 7 bases, the J end by 6 bases, with 12 bases between. The CDR3 reads CSAIQRAEAFF. Written as DNA, the CDR3 is TGCAGCGCCATCCAGAGGGCTGAAGCTTTCTTT.

Details on this clone: Other DNA sequences within the sample encode an identical CDR3. The chain has TRBV12-3 or TRBV12-4 and TRBJ1-2; TRBD1 aligns across 7 bases. Germline trimming cut 3 bases from V and 2 bases from J; bases unmatched to any gene: 0. This CDR3 has 13 residues. The chain's CDR3 is CASSLDRNYGYTF. Here the CDR3 DNA reads TGTGCCAGCAGTTTGGACAGGAACTATGGCTACACCTTC.

This sequence joins TRBV6-2 or TRBV6-3 and TRBJ2-6; D is possibly TRBD2 (5 bases). The CDR3 has 15 residues. V lost 4 bases to trimming and J lost 3 bases, with 10 bases between them. Per the germline V gene, CDR1 is MNHEY and CDR2 is SVGEGT. Written as DNA, the CDR3 is TGTGCCAGCAGTTTGGATCGGGGTGGGGCCAACGTCCTGACTTTC. Translated: CASSLDRGGANVLTF.

The chain combines TRBV27 with TRBJ2-5, with 7 bases aligning to TRBD1. V dropped 2 bases and J dropped 0; count of bases not matched to a gene: 12. The CDR3 covers 18 residues. CDR1 and CDR2 (germline): MNHEY, SMNVEV (reference sequence). The CDR3 DNA sequence: TGTGCCAGCAGTTTAATCCGGGTAGACAGGGCGTACCAAGAGACCCAGTACTTC. Residues: CASSLIRVDRAYQETQYF.